These 32 T cell receptor beta chains were all obtained from the same sample, sequenced in a study of OX40 agonist ivuxolimab in advanced cancers. The assay was immunoSEQ multiplex PCR, and TCRdb's table has in-frame clones only and misses some. The repertoire includes 95,000 to 100,000 clones, approximately 84% of them detected once, and less than 6% sits in the top ten. The material sequenced was CD4+ or CD8+ T cells sorted from blood, taken in a trial of the OX40 agonist ivuxolimab. The receptors originated from an adult with an advanced solid tumor such as melanoma, head and neck, liver or kidney cancer.

The chain is built from TRBV11-2 and TRBJ2-5; weak D call: TRBD1 (5 bases). The CDR3 loop spans 13 amino acids. With 5 bases removed from V and 1 base from J, the gap between germline ends came to 8 bases. Germline loops: CDR1 SGHAT, CDR2 FQNNGV. This CDR3 reads CASSAGRQETQYF. DNA for the CDR3: TGTGCCAGCAGCGCAGGGCGCCAAGAGACCCAGTACTTC.

The chain joins TRBV7-3 to TRBJ2-7, with 8 bases identical to TRBD2. This CDR3 comprises 13 residues. Trimming took 2 bases from V and 4 from J; bases not matched to a gene: 1. Germline V gene sequence: CDR1 SGHTA, CDR2 FQGTGA. The CDR3, as DNA: TGTGCCAGCAGCTTAGGCGGGGGGTACGAGCAGTACTTC. As protein: CASSLGGGYEQYF.

The chain links TRBV9 to TRBJ2-1; either TRBD1 or TRBD2 may fit D (6 bases each). V lost 0 bases and J lost 3, with 10 bases in between. Germline V gene data show CDR1 as SGDLS and CDR2 as YYNGEE. This CDR3 is built from 15 residues. In nucleotides, the CDR3 is TGTGCCAGCAGCGTAGAGGGGGGAAACTACAATGAGCAGTTCTTC. Encoded protein: CASSVEGGNYNEQFF. The variable domain in full, with the rest retrieved from reference TRBV9 and TRBJ2-1, is DSGVTQTPKHLITATGQRVTLRCSPRSGDLSVYWYQQSLDQGLQFLIQYYNGEERAKGNILERFSAQQFPDLHSELNLSSLELGDSALYFCASSVEGGNYNEQFFGPGTRLTVL.

The chain joins TRBV5-5 to TRBJ1-5, with a weak D call TRBD1 (5 bases). V was pared by 2 bases and J by 6 bases, with 9 bases between. The length of the CDR3 is 13 residues. Germline V lookup: CDR1 SGHKS, CDR2 YYEKEE (reference sequence). This chain's CDR3 is CASSFSGGQPQHF. CDR3 nucleotide sequence: TGTGCCAGCAGCTTCTCCGGGGGTCAGCCCCAGCATTTT.

The chain is built from TRBV19 and TRBJ2-3, with 9 positions matching TRBD2. The CDR3 covers 15 residues. Germline loops: CDR1 LNHDA, CDR2 SQIVND (reference sequence). Trimming at V came to 9 bases and at J to 3 bases, leaving 10 bases not matched to a gene. Here the CDR3 DNA reads TGTGCCAGCCTCCCTGCGGGAGGGAGGACAGATACGCAGTATTTT. It encodes CASLPAGGRTDTQYF.

V and J are TRBV6-4 and TRBJ2-2; D is perhaps TRBD1 (6 bases). Trimming cost V 6 bases and J 7 bases, with 9 bases left between them. The CDR3 sequence is 12 residues long. Germline V gives CDR1 MRHNA, CDR2 SNTAGT. The CDR3 DNA follows: TGTGCCAGCAGAGGGGGTTTCGGGGAGCTGTTTTTT. Translated, it gives CASRGGFGELFF.

The chain is built from TRBV4-3 and TRBJ2-7, with D maybe TRBD2 (5 bases). V gave up 4 bases and J gave up 1 base, with 11 bases separating them. This CDR3 is built from 14 residues. The germline gives CDR1 LGHNA, CDR2 YSLEER. CDR3 in amino acids: CASSRSGMSYEQYF. The DNA for the CDR3 is TGCGCCAGCAGCCGGTCGGGGATGTCCTACGAGCAGTACTTC.

The chain recombines TRBV7-9 with TRBJ1-5, with TRBD1 matching over 8 bases. V lost 1 base, J lost 5 bases, and 7 bases stayed unmatched. CDR1 is SEHNR and CDR2 is FQNEAQ in the germline V gene (reference sequence). The CDR3 contains 16 residues. In nucleotides, the CDR3 is TGTGCCAGCAGCTTAGTTGGACAGGGCTTTGATCAGCCCCAGCATTTT. This translates into CASSLVGQGFDQPQHF.

V and J are TRBV5-6 and TRBJ2-7; a weak D match, TRBD1 (6 bases). The CDR3 is made up of 14 amino acids. V lost 3 bases, J lost 0 bases, and 10 bases lay in between. The V gene's germline CDR1 is SGHDT and CDR2 YYEEEE. The CDR3 loop is CASSWGPSSYEQYF. In DNA, the CDR3 is TGTGCCAGCAGCTGGGGGCCTAGCTCCTACGAGCAGTACTTC.

The chain recombines TRBV9 with TRBJ1-5; the D gene is possibly TRBD1 (5 bases). CDR3 length: 15 residues. Trimming cost V 0 bases and J 1 base, with 8 bases left between them. Germline CDR1 SGDLS, CDR2 YYNGEE. The CDR3 DNA reads TGTGCCAGCAGCGTAGACGGGGGGAGCAATCAGCCCCAGCATTTT. Protein: CASSVDGGSNQPQHF.

The chain is built from TRBV30 and TRBJ2-7; perhaps TRBD1 as D (6 bases). V lost 2 bases, J lost 5 bases, and 13 bases lay in between. The CDR3 consists of 13 residues. Germline V gives CDR1 GTSNPN, CDR2 SVGIG (reference sequence). The CDR3 DNA follows: TGTGCCTGGAGTCGAGACAGGTTTAACGAGCAGTACTTC. Protein product: CAWSRDRFNEQYF.

The V gene is TRBV6-5, the J gene TRBJ1-1; tentative D call: TRBD1 (6 bases). Germline V lookup: CDR1 MNHEY, CDR2 SVGAGI. CDR3 length: 13 amino acids. Trimming pared 2 bases from V and 5 bases from J, leaving 9 bases between. The CDR3 DNA reads TGTGCCAGCAGTTACCCTACAGGGACTGAAGCTTTCTTT. Protein: CASSYPTGTEAFF.

The V call is TRBV29-1, the J call TRBJ2-5; D is undetermined. Germline assignment: CDR1 SQVTM and CDR2 ANQGSEA. Deletions cut 4 bases from V and 9 bases from J, with 21 bases between. The CDR3 is 14 residues long. The CDR3 loop is CSVAWNGRSDPQYF. The CDR3 DNA reads TGCAGCGTTGCCTGGAACGGCCGATCTGATCCCCAGTACTTC.

The chain combines TRBV15 with TRBJ1-2; unclear D gene. With 5 bases removed from V and 3 bases from J, the gap between germline ends came to 10 bases. Germline-derived CDR1 and CDR2 are LNHNV and YYDKDF (reference sequence). The length of the CDR3 is 13 residues. This CDR3 reads CATSGQSHYGYTF. The CDR3 DNA reads TGTGCCACCAGCGGGCAGTCCCACTATGGCTACACCTTC.

In its sample, this clone was seen a few times. The rearrangement uses TRBV6-5 and TRBJ1-6; 8 bases agree with TRBD1. CDR1 is MNHEY, CDR2 SVGAGI, per germline. The V and J ends lost 6 bases and 10 bases, in that order; junction bases with no gene match: 8. CDR3 size: 14 residues. The CDR3 is CASRHGQGASPLHF. The CDR3 DNA is TGTGCCAGCAGGCACGGACAGGGTGCCTCACCCCTCCACTTT.

CDR3 region: CASSPSLGAEETQYF. The DNA for the CDR3 is TGTGCCAGCTCACCGAGCCTGGGGGCGGAGGAGACCCAGTACTTC. V gene TRBV18 combines with J gene TRBJ2-5, with D possibly matching TRBD1 (6 bases). Looked up from germline, CDR1 is KGHSH and CDR2 is LQKENI. The CDR3 runs to 15 residues. The V end lost 3 bases, the J end lost 5 bases, and 16 bases lay between the germline ends.

The V and J genes are TRBV9 and TRBJ2-3, with 12 bases that match TRBD2. The CDR3 spans 17 residues. The trim removed 4 bases at V and 3 bases at J, leaving 9 bases unmatched. In germline, CDR1 is SGDLS, CDR2 YYNGEE. The CDR3 coding sequence is TGTGCCAGCAGCCCTAGCGGGGGGGCGCCCAGGACAGATACGCAGTATTTT. Residues: CASSPSGGAPRTDTQYF.

The chain carries TRBV5-1 and TRBJ2-5; D possibly corresponds to TRBD1 (5 bases). V lost 0 bases, J lost 3 bases, and 9 bases lay in between. The CDR3 extends over 14 amino acids. The germline V gene encodes CDR1 SGHRS and CDR2 YFSETQ. CDR3 amino acids: CASSLVVGEETQYF. DNA for the CDR3: TGCGCCAGCAGCTTGGTGGTAGGGGAAGAGACCCAGTACTTC.

The V call is TRBV18, the J call TRBJ1-4; D is unresolved. The CDR3 contains 12 residues. CDR1 KGHSH and CDR2 LQKENI come from the germline V gene. V lost 2 bases to trimming and J lost 7 bases, with 5 bases between them. This CDR3 reads CASSPIGEKLFF. DNA for the CDR3: TGTGCCAGCTCACCAATAGGTGAAAAACTGTTTTTT.

The V gene is TRBV7-8, the J gene TRBJ2-7; D is possibly TRBD2 (7 bases). Germline V gives CDR1 SGHVS, CDR2 FQNEAQ. V gave up 5 bases and J gave up 6 bases, with 20 bases separating them. The CDR3 loop spans 15 amino acids. The chain's CDR3 is CASSGGGRRALEQYF. CDR3 nucleotides: TGTGCCAGCAGCGGGGGGGGCCGTCGGGCCCTCGAGCAGTACTTC.

The CDR3 DNA reads as TGTGCCAGCAGCCAAGGCGCAGGTTTATATACGCAGTATTTT. Amino acids: CASSQGAGLYTQYF. The chain couples TRBV14 to TRBJ2-3; D is unclear. CDR3 length: 14 residues. Per germline, CDR1 SGHDN and CDR2 FVKESK. Trimming took off 1 base at V and 7 bases at J, with 12 bases between the two ends.

As DNA, the CDR3 is TGTGCCAGCAGTGTACCGGCCCCTGCGCAGAGCGAGCAGTACTTC. Its protein product is CASSVPAPAQSEQYF. V is TRBV25-1 and J is TRBJ2-7; no firm D call. The CDR3 is made up of 15 amino acids. Germline V CDR1 and CDR2: MGHDK, SYGVNS. V was pared by 4 bases and J by 6 bases, with 19 bases between.

The chain employs TRBV7-2 and TRBJ2-1, with 8 bases identical to TRBD2. CDR1 is SGHTA and CDR2 is FQGNSA in the germline V gene. V dropped 4 bases and J dropped 7; count of bases not matched to a gene: 15. The CDR3 loop spans 17 amino acids. CDR3 residues: CASSYRPPGLGKNEQFF. The CDR3 region has the DNA TGTGCCAGCAGCTACCGCCCTCCGGGACTAGGAAAAAATGAGCAGTTCTTC.

V and J are TRBV28 and TRBJ2-5; either TRBD1 or TRBD2 may fit D (6 bases each). Trimming cost V 5 bases and J 5 bases, with 15 bases left between them. This CDR3 spans 14 amino acids. The germline CDR1 and CDR2 sequences are MDHEN and SYDVKM. The CDR3 sequence is CASSRPIGGETQYF. CDR3 sequence (DNA): TGTGCCAGCAGTCGCCCGATAGGGGGGGAGACCCAGTACTTC. Drawing the rest from reference TRBV28 and TRBJ2-5, the complete variable domain is DVKVTQSSRYLVKRTGEKVFLECVQDMDHENMFWYRQDPGLGLRLIYFSYDVKMKEKGDIPEGYSVSREKKERFSLILESASTNQTSMYLCASSRPIGGETQYFGPGTRLLVL.

This clone has more than one count but fewer than ten. This CDR3 is CASSGDSFTGELFF. The CDR3 nucleotides are TGTGCCAGCAGCGGGGACAGTTTCACCGGGGAGCTGTTTTTT. The gene calls are TRBV9 and TRBJ2-2, with TRBD1 matching 7 bases. With V trimmed by 3 bases and J by 4 bases, 3 bases remained unmatched. This CDR3 comprises 14 residues. Germline CDR1 SGDLS, CDR2 YYNGEE.

This clone came up a few times. This rearrangement joins TRBV29-1 to TRBJ2-7, with 8 bases fitting TRBD1. Germline V lookup: CDR1 SQVTM, CDR2 ANQGSEA. CDR3 size: 13 residues. V gave up 3 bases and J gave up 0 bases; unmatched junction bases: 1. The CDR3 loop reads CSVEDRDSYEQYF. CDR3 nucleotides: TGCAGCGTTGAGGACAGGGACTCCTACGAGCAGTACTTC.

The chain employs TRBV15 and TRBJ2-1, with TRBD2 identical over 7 bases. The CDR3 consists of 18 residues. V was clipped by 0 bases and J by 7 bases; unmatched bases: 15. Germline V lookup: CDR1 LNHNV, CDR2 YYDKDF (reference sequence). As DNA, the CDR3 is TGTGCCACCAGCAGAGATAGGGGCGGGAGTGGAGCACGGAATGAGCAGTTCTTC. Protein sequence: CATSRDRGGSGARNEQFF.

This chain joins TRBV7-2 and TRBJ1-6; D gene ambiguous. V lost 5 bases and J lost 1, with 15 bases in between. The CDR3 contains 17 residues. In germline, CDR1 is SGHTA, CDR2 FQGNSA. CDR3 DNA: TGTGCCAGCAGCCATGACCTTGGGCATTCCTATAATTCACCCCTCCACTTT. Translating it yields CASSHDLGHSYNSPLHF.

The J gene is TRBJ2-1, the V gene TRBV19; 11 positions agree with TRBD2. Germline assignment: CDR1 LNHDA and CDR2 SQIVND (reference sequence). This CDR3 contains 16 residues. V lost 7 bases, J lost 1 base, and 6 bases stayed unmatched. CDR3 DNA sequence: TGTGCCAGTACCGGTGGACTAGCGGGTTCCTACAATGAGCAGTTCTTC. Its protein product is CASTGGLAGSYNEQFF.

This chain links TRBV27 with TRBJ2-3; weak D call: TRBD1 (6 bases). Germline V gives CDR1 MNHEY, CDR2 SMNVEV (reference sequence). CDR3 length equals 15 residues. The V end was cut by 5 bases, the J end by 2 bases, with 14 bases between. The CDR3 spells CASSPRGPDTDTQYF. As DNA, the CDR3 is TGTGCCAGCAGTCCCAGGGGTCCTGACACAGATACGCAGTATTTT.

The chain joins TRBV27 to TRBJ1-1; D gene uncertain. Germline CDR1 reads MNHEY; CDR2 reads SMNVEV (reference sequence). CDR3 length: 15 amino acids. V was shortened by 4 bases and J by 2 bases, with 14 bases between the two germline ends. The CDR3 sequence is CASSSRVLANTEAFF. The CDR3 region has the DNA TGTGCCAGCAGTTCAAGGGTCTTGGCTAACACTGAAGCTTTCTTT.

The chain recombines TRBV27 with TRBJ2-7; maybe TRBD2 (6 bases). The length of the CDR3 is 12 residues. Germline V lookup: CDR1 MNHEY, CDR2 SMNVEV (reference sequence). V lost 10 bases, J lost 7 bases, and 17 bases lay in between. CDR3 protein: CATGHPAGEQYF. CDR3 coding DNA: TGTGCCACCGGTCACCCTGCGGGGGAGCAGTACTTC.